This TCR beta chain was sequenced in a study of T cell repertoires in cytomegalovirus infection. Study at large: As its CMV epitopes, the study selected recently identified HLA-C-restricted and well-studied HLA-B-restricted targets. Shared public TCR beta signatures pointed to both CMV infection and a matching HLA type. Study-wide results and caveats: In two of eight donors, the top clonotype was HLA-C-restricted CMV-specific. Carriers of CMV and the relevant HLA type were discriminated by public TCR beta frequency.

TCRdb reanalysed the reads using MiXCR and keeps one entry per CDR3 protein. Of 700,000 to 850,000 distinct CDR3 sequences in the sample, about 31% are singletons; the top ten hold roughly 12%. A word on this clonotype: Its antigen is not known.

Sequencing used cultured CD8+ T cells from PBMCs, obtained from culture after CMV antigen stimulation. The sequence came from a human donor in good health (CMV status not recorded). Some clones in this sample may be carry-over from other donors' samples.

Written as DNA, the CDR3 is TGCGCCAGCAGCCACCCGGGGTCGGGGAATCAGCCCCAGCATTTT. Its translation is CASSHPGSGNQPQHF. The chain is built from TRBV4-1 and TRBJ1-5, with D unclear. V gave up 3 bases and J gave up 4 bases, with 13 bases separating them. The CDR3 runs to 15 residues. CDR1 and CDR2 (germline): MGHRA, YSYEKL.